This T cell receptor (beta chain) was observed in a study of cytomegalovirus exposure and HLA in healthy donors. Study as a whole: Among a few hundred genotyped donors, around 80% fell in the Caucasian-associated ancestry cluster. Overall study results and limits: Earlier analysis looked at TCR beta V segments, and most were productive about 90% or about 30% of the time. The authors enumerated under 200 TCR beta chains as linked to cytomegalovirus. A cluster of highly shared sequence variants was likely a sequencing artifact.

Details on this clone: Its antigen is not known.

Amplification used 60 Vbeta primers and 13 Jbeta primers. The data were produced by immunoSEQ multiplex PCR, yet TCRdb's version contains in-frame clones alone and is incomplete. This table has 110,000 or so clones, roughly 70% appearing once. This clonotype originated in a man aged 35-49 years in good health and CMV-seronegative. The material sequenced was PBMCs.

The CDR3 is CASSPPSSEQFF. The CDR3 nucleotides are TGTGCCAGCAGCCCTCCGTCCAGTGAGCAGTTCTTC. This chain joins TRBV5-4 and TRBJ2-1; D not resolved. CDR1 SGHNT and CDR2 YYREEE come from the germline V gene (reference sequence). The germline V and J ends were trimmed by 4 bases and 9 bases, with 11 bases remaining between them. The CDR3 runs 12 residues.